This T cell receptor beta chain was recorded in a study of patients with pleural tuberculosis. A single record per CDR3 protein comes from TCRdb applying MiXCR to the reads. The sample includes around 49,000 distinct CDR3 sequences, 7.3% of them seen just once. This clonotype occurred many times. The CDR3 sequence is 14 residues long. V lost 5 bases, J lost 6 bases, and 18 bases lay in between. CDR1 and CDR2 (germline): DFQATT, SNEGSKA (reference sequence). The J gene is TRBJ2-3, the V gene TRBV20-1, with a possible D match to TRBD2 (6 bases). The receptor was isolated from a human donor with pleural tuberculosis. The DNA of the CDR3 is TGCAGTGCTCGGGGACTCAGGATGCCCGATACGCAGTATTTT. Its protein product is CSARGLRMPDTQYF.